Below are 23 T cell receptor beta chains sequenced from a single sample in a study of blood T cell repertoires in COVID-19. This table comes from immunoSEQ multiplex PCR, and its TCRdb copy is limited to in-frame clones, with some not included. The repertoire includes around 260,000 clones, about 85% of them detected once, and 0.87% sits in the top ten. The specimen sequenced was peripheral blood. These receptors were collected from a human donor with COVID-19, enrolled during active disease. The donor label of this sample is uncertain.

DNA of the CDR3: TGTGCCAGCAGTTTGTTTCCTTCCCAGGGGGCGGCTTTCTTT. This codes for CASSLFPSQGAAFF. This sequence joins TRBV27 and TRBJ1-1, with 8 bases matching TRBD1. With 3 bases clipped from V and 11 bases from J, the junction kept 11 bases outside the gene matches. The CDR3 extends over 14 amino acids. Germline V gives CDR1 MNHEY, CDR2 SMNVEV (reference sequence).

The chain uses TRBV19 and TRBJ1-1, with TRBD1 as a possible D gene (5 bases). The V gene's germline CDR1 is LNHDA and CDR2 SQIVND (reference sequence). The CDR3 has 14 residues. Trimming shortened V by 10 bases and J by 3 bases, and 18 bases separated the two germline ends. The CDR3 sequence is CATQDGGRYTEAFF. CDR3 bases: TGTGCCACCCAGGACGGGGGTCGGTACACTGAAGCTTTCTTT.

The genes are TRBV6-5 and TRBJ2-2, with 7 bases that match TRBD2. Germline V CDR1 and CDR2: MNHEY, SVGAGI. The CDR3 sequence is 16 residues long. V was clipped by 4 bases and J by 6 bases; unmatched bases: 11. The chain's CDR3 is CASSSQPGLIAGELFF. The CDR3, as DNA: TGTGCCAGCAGTTCCCAGCCGGGACTAATAGCCGGGGAGCTGTTTTTT.

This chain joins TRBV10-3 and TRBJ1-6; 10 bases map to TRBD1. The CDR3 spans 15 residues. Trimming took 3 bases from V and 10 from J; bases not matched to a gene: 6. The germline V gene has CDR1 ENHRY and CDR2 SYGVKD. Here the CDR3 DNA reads TGTGCCATCAGTGACCAGGGACAGGGGCGCTCACCCCTCCACTTT. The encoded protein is CAISDQGQGRSPLHF.

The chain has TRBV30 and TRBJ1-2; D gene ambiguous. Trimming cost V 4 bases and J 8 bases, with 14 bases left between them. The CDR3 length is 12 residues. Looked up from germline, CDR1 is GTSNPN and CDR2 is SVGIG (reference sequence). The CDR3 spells CAWTFSGRGYTF. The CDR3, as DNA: TGTGCCTGGACTTTCTCGGGGAGGGGCTACACCTTC.

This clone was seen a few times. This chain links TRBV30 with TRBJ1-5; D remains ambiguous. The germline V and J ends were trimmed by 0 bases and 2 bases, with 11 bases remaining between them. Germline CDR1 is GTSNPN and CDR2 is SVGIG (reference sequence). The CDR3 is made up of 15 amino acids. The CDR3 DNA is TGTGCCTGGAGTGTACGAGGGCAGGGCAATCAGCCCCAGCATTTT. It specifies CAWSVRGQGNQPQHF. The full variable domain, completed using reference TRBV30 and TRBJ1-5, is SQTIHQWPATLVQPVGSPLSLECTVEGTSNPNLYWYRQAAGRGLQLLFYSVGIGQISSEVPQNLSASRPQDRQFILSSKKLLLSDSGFYLCAWSVRGQGNQPQHFGDGTRLSIL.

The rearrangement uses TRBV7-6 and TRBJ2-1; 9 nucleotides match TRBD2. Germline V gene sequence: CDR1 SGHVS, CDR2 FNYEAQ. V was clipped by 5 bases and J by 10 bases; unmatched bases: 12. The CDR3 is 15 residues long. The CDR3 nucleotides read TGTGCCAGCAGCCGGGACTTGGGACTAGCTAACGAGCAGTTCTTC. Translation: CASSRDLGLANEQFF.

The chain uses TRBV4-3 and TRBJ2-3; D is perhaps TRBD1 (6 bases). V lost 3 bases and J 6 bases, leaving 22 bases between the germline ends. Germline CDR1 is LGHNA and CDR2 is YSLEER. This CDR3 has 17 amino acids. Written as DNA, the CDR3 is TGCGCCAGCAGCCAGCTCGGGACACGAGGGGTACAGGATACGCAGTATTTT. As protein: CASSQLGTRGVQDTQYF.

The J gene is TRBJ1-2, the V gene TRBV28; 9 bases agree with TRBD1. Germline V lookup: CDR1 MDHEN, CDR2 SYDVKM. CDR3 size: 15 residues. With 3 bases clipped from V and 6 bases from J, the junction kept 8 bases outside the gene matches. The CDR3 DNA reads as TGTGCCAGCAGTTTTTTACAGGGGGCATGGGATGGCTACACCTTC. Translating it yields CASSFLQGAWDGYTF.

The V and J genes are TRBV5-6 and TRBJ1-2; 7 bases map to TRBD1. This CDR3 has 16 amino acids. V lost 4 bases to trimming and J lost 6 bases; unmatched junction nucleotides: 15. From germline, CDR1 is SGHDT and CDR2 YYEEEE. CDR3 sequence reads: CASSAPEVQGLNGYTF. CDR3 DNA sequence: TGTGCCAGCAGCGCACCAGAGGTACAGGGGTTGAATGGCTACACCTTC.

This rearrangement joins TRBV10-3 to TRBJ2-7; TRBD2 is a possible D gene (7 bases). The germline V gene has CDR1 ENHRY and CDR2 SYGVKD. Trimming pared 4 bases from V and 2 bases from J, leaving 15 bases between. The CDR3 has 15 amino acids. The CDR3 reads CAISGGAGEAYEQYF. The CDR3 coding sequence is TGTGCCATCAGTGGGGGGGCGGGAGAAGCCTACGAGCAGTACTTC.

The CDR3 region is CASSREVEATYYGYTF. DNA of the CDR3: TGTGCCAGCAGCCGCGAGGTGGAAGCCACCTACTATGGCTACACCTTC. The chain has TRBV28 and TRBJ1-2, with D unresolved. The germline V and J ends were trimmed by 6 bases and 3 bases, with 20 bases remaining between them. The germline gives CDR1 MDHEN, CDR2 SYDVKM. The CDR3 is made up of 16 amino acids.

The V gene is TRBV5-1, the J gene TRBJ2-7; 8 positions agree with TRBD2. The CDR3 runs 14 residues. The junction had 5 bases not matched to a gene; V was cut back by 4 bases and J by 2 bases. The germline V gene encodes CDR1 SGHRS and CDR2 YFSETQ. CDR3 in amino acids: CASSPGLGPYEQYF. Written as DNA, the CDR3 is TGCGCCAGCAGCCCGGGACTAGGTCCCTACGAGCAGTACTTC.

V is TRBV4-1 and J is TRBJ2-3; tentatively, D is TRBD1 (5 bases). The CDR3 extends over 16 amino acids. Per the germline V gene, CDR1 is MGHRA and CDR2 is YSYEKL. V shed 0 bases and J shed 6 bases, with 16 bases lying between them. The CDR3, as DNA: TGCGCCAGCAGCCAAGAAAGACAGAACTTGTACGATACGCAGTATTTT. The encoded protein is CASSQERQNLYDTQYF.

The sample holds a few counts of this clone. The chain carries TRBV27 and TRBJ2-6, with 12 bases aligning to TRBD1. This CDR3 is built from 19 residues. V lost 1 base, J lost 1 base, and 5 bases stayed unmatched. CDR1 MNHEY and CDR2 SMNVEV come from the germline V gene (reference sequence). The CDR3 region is CASSLFSGQGASGANVLTF. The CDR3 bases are TGTGCCAGCAGTTTATTTTCGGGACAGGGGGCATCTGGGGCCAACGTCCTGACTTTC.

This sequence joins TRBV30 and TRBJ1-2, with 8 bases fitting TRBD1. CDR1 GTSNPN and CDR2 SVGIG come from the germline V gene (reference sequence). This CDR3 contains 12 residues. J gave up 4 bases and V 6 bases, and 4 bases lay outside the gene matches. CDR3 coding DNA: TGTGCCTGCCCACAGGGGGGCTATGGCTACACCTTC. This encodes CACPQGGYGYTF.

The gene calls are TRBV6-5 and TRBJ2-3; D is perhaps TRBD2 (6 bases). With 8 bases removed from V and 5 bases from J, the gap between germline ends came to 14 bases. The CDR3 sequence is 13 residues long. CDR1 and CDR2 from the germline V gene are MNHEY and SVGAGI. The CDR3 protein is CASGGIAQDTQYF. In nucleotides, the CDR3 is TGTGCCAGCGGGGGGATTGCACAAGATACGCAGTATTTT.

CDR3 DNA sequence: TGTGCCACCAGTGATCCCCGGGGGGCAGAAGAGACCCAGTACTTC. Protein: CATSDPRGAEETQYF. This chain connects TRBV24-1 to TRBJ2-5, with D possibly being TRBD2 (7 bases). V shed 3 bases and J shed 3 bases, with 13 bases lying between them. The length of the CDR3 is 15 residues. Germline CDR1 KGHDR, CDR2 SFDVKD.

The CDR3 is CASSQDLRELNNEQFF. Here the CDR3 DNA reads TGTGCCAGCAGCCAAGATTTGCGGGAGCTCAACAATGAGCAGTTCTTC. The chain is built from TRBV3-1 (or the pseudogene TRBV3-2) and TRBJ2-1; the match to TRBD2 covers 7 bases. Looked up from germline, CDR1 is LGHDT and CDR2 is YNNKEL (reference sequence). V trimming: 0 bases; J trimming: 5 bases; junction bases outside the gene matches: 7. The CDR3 contains 16 residues.

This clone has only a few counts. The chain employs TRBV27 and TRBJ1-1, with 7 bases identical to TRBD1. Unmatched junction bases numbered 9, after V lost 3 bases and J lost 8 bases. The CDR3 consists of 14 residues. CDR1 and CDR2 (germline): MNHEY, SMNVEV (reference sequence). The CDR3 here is CASSFRGVTYEAFF. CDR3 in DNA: TGTGCCAGCAGTTTCAGGGGGGTCACCTACGAAGCTTTCTTT.

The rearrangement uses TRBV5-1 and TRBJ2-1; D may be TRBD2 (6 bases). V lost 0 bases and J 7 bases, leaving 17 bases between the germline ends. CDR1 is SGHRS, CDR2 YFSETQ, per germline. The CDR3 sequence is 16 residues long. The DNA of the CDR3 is TGCGCCAGCAGCTTGGCCCCGGGAGTCGGTATGAATGAGCAGTTCTTC. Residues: CASSLAPGVGMNEQFF.

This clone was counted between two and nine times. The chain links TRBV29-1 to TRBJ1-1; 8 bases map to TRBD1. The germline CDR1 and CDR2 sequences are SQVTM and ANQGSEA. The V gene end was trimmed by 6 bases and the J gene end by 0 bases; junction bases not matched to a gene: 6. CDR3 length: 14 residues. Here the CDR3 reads CSVYRGALNTEAFF. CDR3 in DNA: TGCAGCGTCTACAGGGGGGCCTTGAACACTGAAGCTTTCTTT.

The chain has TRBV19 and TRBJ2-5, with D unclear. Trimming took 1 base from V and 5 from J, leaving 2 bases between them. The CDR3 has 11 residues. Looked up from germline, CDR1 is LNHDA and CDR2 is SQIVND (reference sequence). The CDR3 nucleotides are TGTGCCAGTAGTATAGCGGAGACCCAGTACTTC. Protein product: CASSIAETQYF.